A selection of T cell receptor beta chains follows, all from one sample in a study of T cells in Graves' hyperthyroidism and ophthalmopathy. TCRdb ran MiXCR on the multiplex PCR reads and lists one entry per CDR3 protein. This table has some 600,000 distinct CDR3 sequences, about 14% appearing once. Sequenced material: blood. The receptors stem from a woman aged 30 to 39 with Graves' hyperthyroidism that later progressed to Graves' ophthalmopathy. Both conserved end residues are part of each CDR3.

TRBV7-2	CASSFGPRQAMNTEAFF
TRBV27	CASSFSSGRYEQYF
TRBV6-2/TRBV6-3	CASSYLDLSNQPQHF
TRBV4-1	CASSPNLGSGNTIYF
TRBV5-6	CASSLNSPNYGYTF
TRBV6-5	CASSYTGTGRGSIHGEQFF
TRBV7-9	CASSGGTGHGGDTEAFF
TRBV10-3	CAKPTGSSRLYNEQFF
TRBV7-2	CASSRQGGQETQYF
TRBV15	CATSRDTGGYGYTF
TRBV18	CASSRDGTGYQPQHF
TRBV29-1	CSVVKGNEQFF
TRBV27	CASRTYETTEAFF
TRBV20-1	CSASGGAGGPLDTQYF
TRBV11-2	CASSGRNQETQYF
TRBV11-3	CASSFTGQGSSPLHF
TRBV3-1	CASSQGQGAGQPQHF
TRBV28	CASSPGTATPYNEQFF
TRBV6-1	CASRPSGQGSNQPQHF
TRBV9	CASSVAPSGSSGTDTQYF
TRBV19	CASRGQGYNSPLHF
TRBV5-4	CASSLLSGTGGSTEAFF
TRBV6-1	CARVMGLASYEQYF
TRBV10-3	CAISGTSGYNSPLHF
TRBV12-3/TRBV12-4	CAGSRQGKETQYF
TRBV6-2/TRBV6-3	CASSYLGRRQFF
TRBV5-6	CASSSVYTEAFF
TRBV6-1	CATSSRGTEQYF
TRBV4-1	CASSQDRTGPGNTIYF
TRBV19	CAIGGITGANVLTF
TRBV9	CASRAEQQGYTF
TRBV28	CASPRLIGGYTF
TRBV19	CASSFLAGGVGTEAFF
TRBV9	CASSANLLAEQFF
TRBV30	CAWMSPPGYTF
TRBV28	CASSFRDSGYNEQFF
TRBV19	CASSIVGASGHNEQFF
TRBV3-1	CASSADTGINYGYTF
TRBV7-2	CASTSIRGETEAFF
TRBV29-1	CSVGLFSSGNTIYF
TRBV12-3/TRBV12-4	CASSSSGGLAYEQYF
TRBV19	CASSIRTGRGKGGANVLTF
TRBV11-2	CASSLEPGSNQPQHF